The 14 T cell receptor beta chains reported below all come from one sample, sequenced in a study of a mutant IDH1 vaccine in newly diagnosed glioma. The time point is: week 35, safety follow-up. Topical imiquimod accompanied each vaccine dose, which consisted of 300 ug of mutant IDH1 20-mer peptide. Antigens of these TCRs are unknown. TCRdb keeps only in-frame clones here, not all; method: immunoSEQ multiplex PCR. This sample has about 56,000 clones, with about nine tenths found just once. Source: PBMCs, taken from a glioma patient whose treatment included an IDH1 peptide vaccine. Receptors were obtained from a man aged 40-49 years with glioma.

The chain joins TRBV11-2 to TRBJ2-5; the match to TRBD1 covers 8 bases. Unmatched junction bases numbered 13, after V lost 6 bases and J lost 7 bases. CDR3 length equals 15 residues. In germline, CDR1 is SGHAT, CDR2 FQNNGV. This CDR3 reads CASSFRDRRAATQYF. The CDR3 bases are TGTGCCAGCAGTTTTCGGGACAGGCGGGCAGCGACCCAGTACTTC.

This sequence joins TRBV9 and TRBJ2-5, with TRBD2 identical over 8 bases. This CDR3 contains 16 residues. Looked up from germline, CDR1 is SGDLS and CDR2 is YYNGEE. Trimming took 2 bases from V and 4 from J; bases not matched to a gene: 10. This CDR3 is CASSVTTGTRGETQYF. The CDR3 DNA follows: TGTGCCAGCAGCGTTACGACCGGGACTAGAGGAGAGACCCAGTACTTC.

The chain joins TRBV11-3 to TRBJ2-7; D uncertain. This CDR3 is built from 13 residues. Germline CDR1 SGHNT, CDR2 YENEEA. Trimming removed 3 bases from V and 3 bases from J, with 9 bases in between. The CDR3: CASSLRPDYEQYF. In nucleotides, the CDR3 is TGTGCCAGCAGCTTGAGGCCAGACTACGAGCAGTACTTC.

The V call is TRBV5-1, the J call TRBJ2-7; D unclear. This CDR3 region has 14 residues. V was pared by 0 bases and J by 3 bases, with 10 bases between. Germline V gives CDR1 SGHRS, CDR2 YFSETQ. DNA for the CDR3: TGCGCCAGCAGCTTGGCTCGGCGGAGCTACGAGCAGTACTTC. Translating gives CASSLARRSYEQYF.

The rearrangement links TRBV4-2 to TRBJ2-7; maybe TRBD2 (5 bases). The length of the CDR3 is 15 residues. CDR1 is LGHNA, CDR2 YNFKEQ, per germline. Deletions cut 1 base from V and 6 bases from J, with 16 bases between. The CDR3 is CASSQAGTAVGEQYF. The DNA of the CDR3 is TGTGCCAGCAGCCAAGCAGGCACAGCGGTAGGCGAGCAGTACTTC.

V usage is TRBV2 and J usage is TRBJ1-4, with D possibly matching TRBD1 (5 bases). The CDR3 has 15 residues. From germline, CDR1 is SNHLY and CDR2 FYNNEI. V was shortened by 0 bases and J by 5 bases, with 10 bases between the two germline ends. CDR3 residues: CASSEAGTRNEKLFF. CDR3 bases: TGTGCCAGCAGTGAAGCAGGGACGAGGAATGAAAAACTGTTTTTT. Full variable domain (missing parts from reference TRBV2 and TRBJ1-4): EPEVTQTPSHQVTQMGQEVILRCVPISNHLYFYWYRQILGQKVEFLVSFYNNEISEKSEIFDDQFSVERPDGSNFTLKIRSTKLEDSAMYFCASSEAGTRNEKLFFGSGTQLSVL.

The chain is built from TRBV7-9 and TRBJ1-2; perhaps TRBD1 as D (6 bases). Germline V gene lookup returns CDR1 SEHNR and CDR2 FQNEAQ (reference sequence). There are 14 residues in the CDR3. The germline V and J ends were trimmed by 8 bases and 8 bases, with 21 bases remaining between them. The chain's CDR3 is CASRSGDMGKGYTF. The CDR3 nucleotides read TGTGCCAGCCGCTCTGGGGACATGGGAAAAGGCTACACCTTC.

CDR3 amino acids: CASSALQGTDTQYF. The CDR3 DNA reads TGTGCCAGTAGTGCCCTACAGGGCACAGATACGCAGTATTTT. The chain uses TRBV19 and TRBJ2-3; possibly TRBD1 for D (5 bases). The CDR3 sequence is 14 residues long. V lost 5 bases and J 1 base, leaving 10 bases between the germline ends. The V gene's germline CDR1 is LNHDA and CDR2 SQIVND (reference sequence).

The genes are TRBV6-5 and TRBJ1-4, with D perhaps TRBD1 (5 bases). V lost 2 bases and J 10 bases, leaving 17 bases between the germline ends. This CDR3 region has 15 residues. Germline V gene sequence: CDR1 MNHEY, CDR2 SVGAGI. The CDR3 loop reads CASSYDQGFGGKLFF. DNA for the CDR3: TGTGCCAGCAGTTACGACCAGGGATTTGGAGGAAAACTGTTTTTT.

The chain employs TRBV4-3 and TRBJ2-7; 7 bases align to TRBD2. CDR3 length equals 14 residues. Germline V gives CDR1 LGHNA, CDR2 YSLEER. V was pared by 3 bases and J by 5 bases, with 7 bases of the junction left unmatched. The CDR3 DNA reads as TGCGCCAGCAGCCAGTCGAACGGACTAGACGAGCAGTACTTC. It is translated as CASSQSNGLDEQYF.

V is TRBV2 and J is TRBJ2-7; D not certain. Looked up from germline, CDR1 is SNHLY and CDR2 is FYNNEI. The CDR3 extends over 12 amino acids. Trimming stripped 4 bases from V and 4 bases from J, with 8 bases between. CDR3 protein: CASSVVGYEQYF. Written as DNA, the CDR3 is TGTGCCAGCAGTGTTGTCGGTTACGAGCAGTACTTC. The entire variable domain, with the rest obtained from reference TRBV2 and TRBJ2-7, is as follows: EPEVTQTPSHQVTQMGQEVILRCVPISNHLYFYWYRQILGQKVEFLVSFYNNEISEKSEIFDDQFSVERPDGSNFTLKIRSTKLEDSAMYFCASSVVGYEQYFGPGTRLTVT.

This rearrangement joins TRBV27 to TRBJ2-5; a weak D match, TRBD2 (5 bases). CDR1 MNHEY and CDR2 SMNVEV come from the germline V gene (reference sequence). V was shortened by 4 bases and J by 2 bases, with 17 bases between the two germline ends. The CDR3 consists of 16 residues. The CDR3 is CASSSTKRSLQETQYF. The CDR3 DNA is TGTGCCAGCAGTTCTACCAAGCGGAGCTTACAAGAGACCCAGTACTTC.

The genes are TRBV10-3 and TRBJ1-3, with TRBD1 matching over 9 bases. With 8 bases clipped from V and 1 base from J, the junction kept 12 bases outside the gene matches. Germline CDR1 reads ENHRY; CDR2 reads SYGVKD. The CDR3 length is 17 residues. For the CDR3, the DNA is TGTGCCATCGCGGCCGGACAGGGGTACTCGTCTGGAAACACCATATATTTT. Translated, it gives CAIAAGQGYSSGNTIYF.

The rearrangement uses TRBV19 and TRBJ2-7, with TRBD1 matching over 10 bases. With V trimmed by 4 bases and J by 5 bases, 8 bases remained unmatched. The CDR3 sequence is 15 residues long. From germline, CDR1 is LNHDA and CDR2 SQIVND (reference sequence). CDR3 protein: CASSTTGTGANEQYF. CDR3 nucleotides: TGTGCCAGTAGTACAACCGGGACAGGGGCCAACGAGCAGTACTTC.